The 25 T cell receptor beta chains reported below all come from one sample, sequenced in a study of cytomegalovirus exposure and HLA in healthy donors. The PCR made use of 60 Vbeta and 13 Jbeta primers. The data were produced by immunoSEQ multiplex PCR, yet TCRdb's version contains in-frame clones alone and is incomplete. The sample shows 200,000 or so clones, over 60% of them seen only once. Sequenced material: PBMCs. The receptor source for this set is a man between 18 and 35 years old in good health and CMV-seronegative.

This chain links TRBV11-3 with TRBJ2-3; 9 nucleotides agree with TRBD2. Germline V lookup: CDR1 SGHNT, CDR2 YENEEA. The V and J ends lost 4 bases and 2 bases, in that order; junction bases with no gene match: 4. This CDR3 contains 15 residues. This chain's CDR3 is CASSSLAGPTDTQYF. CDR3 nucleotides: TGTGCCAGCAGCTCGCTAGCGGGGCCCACAGATACGCAGTATTTT.

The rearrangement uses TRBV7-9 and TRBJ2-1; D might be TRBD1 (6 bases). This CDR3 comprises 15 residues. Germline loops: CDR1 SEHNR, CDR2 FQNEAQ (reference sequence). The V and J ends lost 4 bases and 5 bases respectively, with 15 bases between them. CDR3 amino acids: CASSSRGWTDNEQFF. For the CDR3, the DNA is TGTGCCAGCAGCTCAAGAGGATGGACAGACAATGAGCAGTTCTTC.

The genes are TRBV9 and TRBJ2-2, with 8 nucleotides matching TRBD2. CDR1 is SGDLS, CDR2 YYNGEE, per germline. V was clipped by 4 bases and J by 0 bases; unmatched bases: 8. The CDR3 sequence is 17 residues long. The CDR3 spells CASSPRTSWSNTGELFF. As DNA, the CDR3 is TGTGCCAGCAGCCCGCGGACTAGCTGGTCGAACACCGGGGAGCTGTTTTTT.

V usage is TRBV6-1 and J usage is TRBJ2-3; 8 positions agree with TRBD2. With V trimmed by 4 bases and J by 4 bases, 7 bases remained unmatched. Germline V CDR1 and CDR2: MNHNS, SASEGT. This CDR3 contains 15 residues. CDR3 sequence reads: CASSAAGGWSDTQYF. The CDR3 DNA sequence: TGTGCCAGCAGTGCGGCGGGGGGCTGGTCAGATACGCAGTATTTT.

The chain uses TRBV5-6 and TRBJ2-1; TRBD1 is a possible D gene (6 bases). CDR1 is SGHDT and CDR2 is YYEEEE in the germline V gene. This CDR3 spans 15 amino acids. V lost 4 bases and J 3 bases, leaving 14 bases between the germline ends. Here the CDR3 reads CASSLRTVSYNEQFF. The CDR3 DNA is TGTGCCAGCAGCCTAAGGACAGTGAGCTACAATGAGCAGTTCTTC. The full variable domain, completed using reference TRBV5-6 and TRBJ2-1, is DAGVTQSPTHLIKTRGQQVTLRCSPKSGHDTVSWYQQALGQGPQFIFQYYEEEERQRGNFPDRFSGHQFPNYSSELNVNALLLGDSALYLCASSLRTVSYNEQFFGPGTRLTVL.

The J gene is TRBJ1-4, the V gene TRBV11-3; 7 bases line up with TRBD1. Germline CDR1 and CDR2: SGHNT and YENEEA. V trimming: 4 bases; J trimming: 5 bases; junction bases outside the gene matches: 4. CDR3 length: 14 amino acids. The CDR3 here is CASSSDRVNEKLFF. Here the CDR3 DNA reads TGTGCCAGCAGCTCCGACAGGGTAAATGAAAAACTGTTTTTT.

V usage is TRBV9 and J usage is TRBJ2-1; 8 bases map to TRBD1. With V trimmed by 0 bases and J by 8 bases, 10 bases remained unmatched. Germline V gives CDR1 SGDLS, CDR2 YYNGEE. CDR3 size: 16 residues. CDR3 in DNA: TGTGCCAGCAGCGTAGCTGGAACAGGGGGTACACATGAGCAGTTCTTC. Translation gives CASSVAGTGGTHEQFF.

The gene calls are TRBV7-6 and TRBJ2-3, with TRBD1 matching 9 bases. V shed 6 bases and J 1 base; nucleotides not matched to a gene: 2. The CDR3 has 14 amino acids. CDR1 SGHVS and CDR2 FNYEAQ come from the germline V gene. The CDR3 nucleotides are TGTGCCAGCAGACGGACAGGGGGCACAGATACGCAGTATTTT. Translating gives CASRRTGGTDTQYF.

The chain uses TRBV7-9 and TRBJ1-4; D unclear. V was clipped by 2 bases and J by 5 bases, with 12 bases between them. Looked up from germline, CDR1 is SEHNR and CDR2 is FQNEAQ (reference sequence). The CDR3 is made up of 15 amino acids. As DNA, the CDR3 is TGTGCCAGCAGCTTACCTGTTGAGGCGAATGAAAAACTGTTTTTT. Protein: CASSLPVEANEKLFF. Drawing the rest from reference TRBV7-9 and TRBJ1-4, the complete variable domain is DTGVSQNPRHKITKRGQNVTFRCDPISEHNRLYWYRQTLGQGPEFLTYFQNEAQLEKSRLLSDRFSAERPKGSFSTLEIQRTEQGDSAMYLCASSLPVEANEKLFFGSGTQLSVL.

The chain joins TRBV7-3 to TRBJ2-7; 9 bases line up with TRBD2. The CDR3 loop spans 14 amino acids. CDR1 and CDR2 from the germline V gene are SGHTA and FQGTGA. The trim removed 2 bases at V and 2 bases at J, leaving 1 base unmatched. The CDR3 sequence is CASSLAGGAYEQYF. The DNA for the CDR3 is TGTGCCAGCAGCTTAGCGGGAGGGGCCTACGAGCAGTACTTC.

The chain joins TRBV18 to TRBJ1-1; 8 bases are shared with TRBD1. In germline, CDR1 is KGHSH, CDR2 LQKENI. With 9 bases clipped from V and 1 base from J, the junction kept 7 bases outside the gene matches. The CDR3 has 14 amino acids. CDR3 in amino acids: CASGQGGGNTEAFF. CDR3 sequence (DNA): TGTGCCAGTGGACAGGGCGGAGGGAACACTGAAGCTTTCTTT. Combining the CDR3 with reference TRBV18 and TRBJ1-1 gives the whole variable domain NAGVMQNPRHLVRRRGQEARLRCSPMKGHSHVYWYRQLPEEGLKFMVYLQKENIIDESGMPKERFSAEFPKEGPSILRIQQVVRGDSAAYFCASGQGGGNTEAFFGQGTRLTVV.

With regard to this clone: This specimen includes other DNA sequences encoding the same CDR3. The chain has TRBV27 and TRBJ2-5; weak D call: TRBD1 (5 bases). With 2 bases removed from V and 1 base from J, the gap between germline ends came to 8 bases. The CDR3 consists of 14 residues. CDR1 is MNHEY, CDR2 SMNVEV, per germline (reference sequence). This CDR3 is CASSLSRVQETQYF. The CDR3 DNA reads TGTGCCAGCAGTTTAAGCAGGGTCCAAGAGACCCAGTACTTC.

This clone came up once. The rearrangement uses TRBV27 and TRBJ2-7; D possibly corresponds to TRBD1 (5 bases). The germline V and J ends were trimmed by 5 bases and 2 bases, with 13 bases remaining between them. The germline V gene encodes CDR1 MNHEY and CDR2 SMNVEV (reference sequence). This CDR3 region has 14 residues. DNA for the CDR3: TGTGCCAGCAGTCGACAGTCCTTACCCTACGAGCAGTACTTC. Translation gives CASSRQSLPYEQYF.

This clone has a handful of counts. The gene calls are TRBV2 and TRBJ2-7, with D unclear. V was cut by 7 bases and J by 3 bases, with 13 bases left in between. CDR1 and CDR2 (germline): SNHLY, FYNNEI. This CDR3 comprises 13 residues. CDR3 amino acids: CASTGLVGYEQYF. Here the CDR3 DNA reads TGTGCCAGCACGGGTCTGGTAGGCTACGAGCAGTACTTC.

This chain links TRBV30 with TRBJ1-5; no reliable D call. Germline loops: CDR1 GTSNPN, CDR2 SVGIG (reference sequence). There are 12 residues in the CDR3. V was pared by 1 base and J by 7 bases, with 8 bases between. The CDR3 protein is CAWSDNGQPQHF. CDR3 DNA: TGTGCCTGGAGTGATAACGGGCAGCCCCAGCATTTT.

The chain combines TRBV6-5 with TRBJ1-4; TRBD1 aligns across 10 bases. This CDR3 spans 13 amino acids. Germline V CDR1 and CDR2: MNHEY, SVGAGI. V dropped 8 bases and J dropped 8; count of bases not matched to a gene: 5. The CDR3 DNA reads TGTGCCAGCGGGACAGGGGATGGGGAAAAACTGTTTTTT. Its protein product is CASGTGDGEKLFF.

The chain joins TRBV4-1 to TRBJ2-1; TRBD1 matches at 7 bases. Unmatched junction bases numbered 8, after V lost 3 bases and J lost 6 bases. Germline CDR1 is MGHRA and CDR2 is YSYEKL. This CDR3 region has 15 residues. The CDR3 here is CASSQNRDRVNEQFF. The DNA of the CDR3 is TGCGCCAGCAGCCAGAACCGGGACAGAGTCAATGAGCAGTTCTTC.

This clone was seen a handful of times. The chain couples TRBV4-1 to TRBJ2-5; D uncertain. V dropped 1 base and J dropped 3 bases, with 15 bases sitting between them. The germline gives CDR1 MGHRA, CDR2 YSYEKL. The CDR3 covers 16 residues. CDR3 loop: CASSQVADLPKETQYF. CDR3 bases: TGCGCCAGCAGCCAAGTTGCTGACTTGCCGAAAGAGACCCAGTACTTC.

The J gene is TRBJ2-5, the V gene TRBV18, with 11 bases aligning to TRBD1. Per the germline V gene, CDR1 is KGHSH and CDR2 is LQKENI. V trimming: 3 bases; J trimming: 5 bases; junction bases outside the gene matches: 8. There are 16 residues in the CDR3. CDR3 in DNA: TGTGCCAGCTCACCGCAATGGACAGGGGGCGGGGAGACCCAGTACTTC. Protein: CASSPQWTGGGETQYF.

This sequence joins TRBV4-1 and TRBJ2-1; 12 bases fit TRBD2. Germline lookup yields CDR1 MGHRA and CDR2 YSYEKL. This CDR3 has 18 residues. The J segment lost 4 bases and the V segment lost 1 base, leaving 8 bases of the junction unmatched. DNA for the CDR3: TGCGCCAGCAGCCAAGGGGCTGGGACTAGCGGGTCTTACAATGAGCAGTTCTTC. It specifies CASSQGAGTSGSYNEQFF.

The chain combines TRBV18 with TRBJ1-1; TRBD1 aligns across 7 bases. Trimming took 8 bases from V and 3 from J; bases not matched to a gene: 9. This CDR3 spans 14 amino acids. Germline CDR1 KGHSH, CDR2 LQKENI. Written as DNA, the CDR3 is TGTGCCAGCAACTCCCAGGGGGGTCACACTGAAGCTTTCTTT. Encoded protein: CASNSQGGHTEAFF.

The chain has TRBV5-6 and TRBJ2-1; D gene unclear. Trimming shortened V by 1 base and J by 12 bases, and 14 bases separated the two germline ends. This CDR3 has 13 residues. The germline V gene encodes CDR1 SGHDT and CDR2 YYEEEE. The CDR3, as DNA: TGTGCCAGCAGCTTGCCGGCAGACCCAGGGCAGTTCTTC. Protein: CASSLPADPGQFF. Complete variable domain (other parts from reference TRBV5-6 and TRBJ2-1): DAGVTQSPTHLIKTRGQQVTLRCSPKSGHDTVSWYQQALGQGPQFIFQYYEEEERQRGNFPDRFSGHQFPNYSSELNVNALLLGDSALYLCASSLPADPGQFFGPGTRLTVL.

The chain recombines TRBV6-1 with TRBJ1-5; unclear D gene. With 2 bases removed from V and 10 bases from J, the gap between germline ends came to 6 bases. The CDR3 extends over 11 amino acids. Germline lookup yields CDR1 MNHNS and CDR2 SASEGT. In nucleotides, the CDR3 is TGTGCCAGCAGTGAAAATCTCCCCCAGCATTTT. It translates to CASSENLPQHF.

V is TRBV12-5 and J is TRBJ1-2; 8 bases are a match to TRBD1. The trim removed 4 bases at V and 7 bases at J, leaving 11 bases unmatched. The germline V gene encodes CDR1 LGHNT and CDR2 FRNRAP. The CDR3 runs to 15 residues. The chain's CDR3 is CASGSEMTGVGGYTF. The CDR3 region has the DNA TGTGCTAGTGGTTCCGAGATGACAGGGGTCGGTGGCTACACCTTC.

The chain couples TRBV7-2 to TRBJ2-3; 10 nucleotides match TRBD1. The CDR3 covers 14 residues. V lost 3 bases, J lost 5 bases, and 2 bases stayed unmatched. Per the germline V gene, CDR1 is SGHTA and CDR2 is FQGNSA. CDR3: CASSFGTGVDTQYF. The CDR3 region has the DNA TGTGCCAGCAGCTTTGGGACAGGGGTAGATACGCAGTATTTT.